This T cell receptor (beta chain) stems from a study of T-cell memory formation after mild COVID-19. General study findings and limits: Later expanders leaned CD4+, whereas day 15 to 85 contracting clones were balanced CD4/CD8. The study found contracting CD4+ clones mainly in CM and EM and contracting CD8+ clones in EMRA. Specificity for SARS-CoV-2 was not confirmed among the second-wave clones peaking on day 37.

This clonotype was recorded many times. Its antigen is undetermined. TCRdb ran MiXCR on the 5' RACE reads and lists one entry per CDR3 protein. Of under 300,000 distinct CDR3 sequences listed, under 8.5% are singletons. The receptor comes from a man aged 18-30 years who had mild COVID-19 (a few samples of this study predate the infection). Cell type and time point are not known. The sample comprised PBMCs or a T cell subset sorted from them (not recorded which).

CDR3 sequence: CSARDAPILETQYF. CDR3 nucleotides: TGCAGTGCTAGAGACGCTCCCATCTTGGAGACCCAGTACTTC. The chain recombines TRBV20-1 with TRBJ2-5; D is ambiguous. The CDR3 length is 14 residues. In germline, CDR1 is DFQATT, CDR2 SNEGSKA (reference sequence). Trimming took off 0 bases at V and 5 bases at J, with 13 bases between the two ends.